The sequence of this T cell receptor beta chain was determined in a study of blood T cells in healthy people across ages. Study-wide results and caveats: Estimates of total diversity, which came from one million sequenced T cells, were considered to be underestimates. Aged donors had fewer naive CD4+ cells and lower diversity than long-lived donors.

Points on this clonotype: What it recognizes is unknown.

Together with a sample-barcoded 5' primer, a J-beta primer mix was included in a second PCR lasting roughly 6 to 12 cycles. Every single cDNA molecule received a tag from a template-switch adaptor with 12 random nucleotides. TCRdb used MiXCR to reprocess the 5' RACE reads, holding one entry per CDR3 protein. The top ten clones hold under 35% of a sample with about 680,000 distinct CDR3 sequences, roughly 50% of them seen once. Germline assignment: CDR1 DFQATT and CDR2 SNEGSKA (reference sequence). The CDR3 is 12 amino acids. V was trimmed by 1 base and J by 12 bases, leaving 15 bases between them. V is TRBV20-1 and J is TRBJ2-5; possibly TRBD2 for D (6 bases). The source material was blood. This TCR was sampled from a woman aged 60 to 75 in good health. This chain's CDR3 is CSARGYGTEEYF. In DNA form, the CDR3 reads TGCAGTGCTAGAGGTTACGGGACTGAAGAGTACTTC.